The present T cell receptor beta chain was sequenced within a study of T-cell memory formation after mild COVID-19. Study-level information: Most TCR clusters belonged to a single donor.

TCRdb used MiXCR to reprocess the 5' RACE reads, holding one entry per CDR3 protein. Here the sample spans under 50,000 distinct CDR3 sequences, around a quarter being singletons. This clonotype has just a few counts. Its specificity is not known. General observations from the study: Memory from before infection featured some responding clones, which suggests cross-reactive memory joined. Researchers could not confirm that second-wave clones peaking on day 37 targeted SARS-CoV-2.

V lost 4 bases and J lost 9, with 14 bases in between. Germline CDR1 and CDR2: SGDLS and YYNGEE. The CDR3 runs 13 residues. The sample taken for sequencing was PBMCs or a T cell subset sorted from them (not recorded which). The receptor was isolated from a man younger than 35 who had mild COVID-19 (a few samples of this study predate the infection). Cell type and time point are not known. The V gene is TRBV9, the J gene TRBJ2-4, with D perhaps given as TRBD1 or TRBD2 (5 bases each). CDR3 loop: CASSFDGDGIQYF. The CDR3 DNA sequence: TGTGCCAGCAGCTTCGACGGGGACGGCATTCAGTACTTC.